The 7 T cell receptor beta chains below come from one sample, sequenced in a study of response to subunit inactivated influenza vaccine. Each CDR3 protein gets one entry after TCRdb re-called the RT-PCR reads with MiXCR. The sample yields fewer than 700,000 distinct CDR3 sequences, under 15% seen once. This specimen consisted of PBMCs from blood, obtained around seven weeks after vaccination. The source is a man between 50 and 59 years old who received an inactivated influenza vaccine.

In regard to this clonotype: One end of the junction does not line up with germline, which may come from a read error. The chain combines TRBV6-2 or TRBV6-3 with TRBJ1-4; D ambiguous. Germline assignment: CDR1 MNHEY and CDR2 SVGEGT. The CDR3 loop spans 16 amino acids. The DNA of the CDR3 is TGTGCCAGCAGTTACTATGGGGTGACGACTAATGATAAACTGTTTTTT. Translating gives CASSYYGVTTNDKLFF.

This clonotype showed up just a few times. This sequence joins TRBV6-2 or TRBV6-3 and TRBJ2-7, with 7 bases fitting TRBD1. The CDR3 consists of 15 residues. Germline lookup yields CDR1 MNHEY and CDR2 SVGEGT. V was pared by 3 bases and J by 4 bases, with 9 bases of the junction left unmatched. The DNA of the CDR3 is TGTGCCAGCAGTTATCGGGAACAGGGGCCTTACGAGCAGTACTTC. It encodes CASSYREQGPYEQYF.

This clonotype was observed a few times. The chain has TRBV12-3 or TRBV12-4 and TRBJ2-3; 8 nucleotides line up with TRBD2. This CDR3 is 14 amino acids long. V was pared by 1 base and J by 6 bases, with 3 bases of the junction left unmatched. This chain's CDR3 is CASSLVRLADTQYF. The DNA for the CDR3 is TGTGCCAGCAGTTTAGTAAGACTAGCGGATACGCAGTATTTT.

The J gene is TRBJ2-1, the V gene TRBV6-6; D gene uncertain. This CDR3 is 13 amino acids long. V was shortened by 0 bases and J by 7 bases, with 7 bases between the two germline ends. Per germline, CDR1 MNHNY and CDR2 SVGAGI (reference sequence). The CDR3 nucleotides are TGTGCCAGCAGTTACTCGCGTTCGAATGAGCAGTTCTTC. Amino acid sequence: CASSYSRSNEQFF.

This clonotype was counted at least ten times. This chain links TRBV7-2 with TRBJ2-1; no definite D call. CDR3 size: 12 residues. Germline CDR1 is SGHTA and CDR2 is FQGNSA. The V end lost 1 base, the J end lost 15 bases, and 13 bases lay between the germline ends. The CDR3, as DNA: TGTGCCAGCAGCTTAGGGTCGACTCCCCGGTTCTTC. Translated: CASSLGSTPRFF. The entire variable domain, with the rest obtained from reference TRBV7-2 and TRBJ2-1, is as follows: GAGVSQSPSNKVTEKGKDVELRCDPISGHTALYWYRQSLGQGLEFLIYFQGNSAPDKSGLPSDRFSAERTGGSVSTLTIQRTQQEDSAVYLCASSLGSTPRFFGPGTRLTVL.

This clonotype occurred many times. The chain couples TRBV4-3 to TRBJ2-3; perhaps TRBD1 as D (5 bases). The CDR3 sequence is 15 residues long. Germline assignment: CDR1 LGHNA and CDR2 YSLEER. V lost 1 base, J lost 2 bases, and 10 bases lay in between. In DNA, the CDR3 is TGCGCCAGCAGCCAAGGGGGCGGCCCCACAGATACGCAGTATTTT. This sequence encodes CASSQGGGPTDTQYF.

This clonotype was seen more than once but under ten times. The J gene is TRBJ2-1, the V gene TRBV24-1; D is uncertain. CDR3 size: 15 residues. The ends were cut back, 3 bases at V and 0 bases at J, with 8 bases in the middle. Per germline, CDR1 KGHDR and CDR2 SFDVKD. CDR3 coding DNA: TGTGCCACCAGTGATGTCCAAAACTCCTACAATGAGCAGTTCTTC. This codes for CATSDVQNSYNEQFF.